This T cell receptor beta chain comes out of a study of blood T cells in healthy people across ages. A second PCR, run for about 6 to 11 cycles, used a sample-barcoded 5' primer plus a J-beta primer mix. From the 5' RACE reads, TCRdb called clonotypes with MiXCR, one entry per CDR3 protein. The sample contains fewer than 1,200,000 distinct CDR3 sequences, around 25% of which appear only once. CDR1 is MNHEY and CDR2 is SVGAGI in the germline V gene. V was clipped by 1 base and J by 8 bases, with 12 bases between them. The CDR3 loop spans 14 amino acids. A further study also used this sample, focusing on T cells of mothers and their children. That publication notes: According to the study, all extracted RNA entered cDNA synthesis at roughly 1.5 ug per 15 ul. Sequencing revealed no T cell clones that were persistent and microchimeric.

The clonotype was recovered from a girl aged 2-10 years in good health. The chain joins TRBV6-5 to TRBJ2-1; TRBD2 is a possible D gene (6 bases). What was sequenced was blood. The CDR3 region is CASSYFGGSYEQFF. The CDR3 DNA is TGTGCCAGCAGTTACTTTGGGGGGTCGTATGAGCAGTTCTTC.